These 6 T cell receptor beta chains came from one sample sequenced in a study of T cell responses to AZD1222 COVID-19 vaccine. This table comes from immunoSEQ multiplex PCR, and its TCRdb copy is limited to in-frame clones, with some not included. The sample holds approximately 89,000 clones, just over 90% seen once. The sequences come from peripheral blood, collected 28 days after the second AZD1222 dose. These receptor sequences come from an adult who received the AZD1222 COVID-19 vaccine.

The rearrangement uses TRBV27 and TRBJ2-1; 8 nucleotides match TRBD1. This CDR3 region has 16 residues. V shed 5 bases and J 8 bases; nucleotides not matched to a gene: 14. Germline CDR1 reads MNHEY; CDR2 reads SMNVEV (reference sequence). The CDR3 region has the DNA TGTGCCAGCAGTCCTAGGACAGGGAAGTTTATGGATGAGCAGTTCTTC. Translating gives CASSPRTGKFMDEQFF.

In its sample, this clone was seen a few times. This chain connects TRBV6-5 to TRBJ2-6; D remains ambiguous. CDR1 is MNHEY and CDR2 is SVGAGI in the germline V gene. The CDR3 is made up of 15 amino acids. V lost 6 bases, J lost 0 bases, and 9 bases lay in between. This CDR3 is CASRRLSSGANVLTF. The CDR3 bases are TGTGCCAGCAGACGACTGAGCTCTGGGGCCAACGTCCTGACTTTC.

The rearrangement joins TRBV19 to TRBJ2-5; maybe TRBD2 (5 bases). This CDR3 has 14 residues. Germline V gene sequence: CDR1 LNHDA, CDR2 SQIVND (reference sequence). The V end was cut by 1 base, the J end by 1 base, with 7 bases between. CDR3: CASSIAGSQETQYF. CDR3 coding DNA: TGTGCCAGTAGTATAGCGGGGTCCCAAGAGACCCAGTACTTC. Full variable domain (missing parts from reference TRBV19 and TRBJ2-5): DGGITQSPKYLFRKEGQNVTLSCEQNLNHDAMYWYRQDPGQGLRLIYYSQIVNDFQKGDIAEGYSVSREKKESFPLTVTSAQKNPTAFYLCASSIAGSQETQYFGPGTRLLVL.

The chain is built from TRBV28 and TRBJ1-6; D is perhaps TRBD1 (5 bases). The V and J ends lost 6 bases and 9 bases respectively, with 21 bases between them. CDR1 MDHEN and CDR2 SYDVKM come from the germline V gene. The CDR3 extends over 16 amino acids. CDR3 nucleotides: TGTGCCAGCAGCCCAACGGGAACGGGCGGGGGTTCACCCCTCCACTTT. This sequence encodes CASSPTGTGGGSPLHF.

The genes are TRBV6-5 and TRBJ1-4; D gene unclear. Germline V lookup: CDR1 MNHEY, CDR2 SVGAGI. V shed 6 bases and J shed 5 bases, with 13 bases lying between them. CDR3 size: 14 residues. The DNA of the CDR3 is TGTGCCAGCAGCCCCCTTAGGCCGAATGAAAAACTGTTTTTT. Translated, it gives CASSPLRPNEKLFF.

This clone was seen only once. The CDR3 loop is CASRSDIFYGYTF. DNA of the CDR3: TGTGCCAGTAGATCCGACATATTTTATGGCTACACCTTC. The V gene is TRBV19, the J gene TRBJ1-2; D not certain. Deletions cut 6 bases from V and 5 bases from J, with 13 bases between. The CDR3 covers 13 residues. CDR1 is LNHDA and CDR2 is SQIVND in the germline V gene (reference sequence).